A selection of T cell receptor beta chains follows, all from one sample in a study of cytomegalovirus exposure and HLA in healthy donors. Sequencing used immunoSEQ multiplex PCR; TCRdb keeps in-frame clones, though not all of them. The sample yields 92,000 or so clones, roughly 60% seen once. Sequenced sample: PBMCs. Receptors were obtained from a woman aged 45-60 years in good health and CMV-seropositive. Both conserved end residues are part of each CDR3.

CASSFSAGNGYTF	TRBV7-9	TRBJ1-2
CSVDPAGGAFF	TRBV29-1	TRBJ1-1
CAVAGRAPNTDTQYF	TRBV5-3	TRBJ2-3
CASSDEGAYEQYF	TRBV10-2	TRBJ2-7
CASSAYLSTDTQYF	TRBV2	TRBJ2-3
CASSLAWVEAEAFF	TRBV7-2	TRBJ1-1
CASRSGSVPLHF	TRBV28	TRBJ1-6
CASSLTIGSGANVLTF	TRBV5-1	TRBJ2-6
CAISGTNQPQHF	TRBV10-3	TRBJ1-5
CASSLQTGGNYGYTF	TRBV28	TRBJ1-2
CASSSGQGNTEAFF	TRBV28	TRBJ1-1
CASSPGLQETQYF	TRBV18	TRBJ2-5
CASSLQTGIETQYF	TRBV7-9	TRBJ2-5
CASNGTSGYTDTQYF	TRBV7-3	TRBJ2-3
CASSLTVRAGGRETQYF	TRBV7-7	TRBJ2-5
CASSDKAEGEDYGYTF	TRBV10-2	TRBJ1-2
CAWRQGSNQPQHF	TRBV30	TRBJ1-5
CASSAGNRNYGYTF	TRBV6-1	TRBJ1-2
CATSGGLGRTGANVLTF	TRBV15	TRBJ2-6
CASRETDHYKQYF	TRBV6-5	TRBJ2-7
CAWSGDRDSYANYGYTF	TRBV30	TRBJ1-2
CASSQDPGGRGADEQYF	TRBV14	TRBJ2-7
CASRAGTGSTYEQYF	TRBV7-8	TRBJ2-7
CASTITGKSQPQHF	TRBV28	TRBJ1-5
CASSPELAGAGNEQFF	TRBV7-3	TRBJ2-1
CASREDGRQILGRNTEAFF	TRBV7-9	TRBJ1-1
CASSEYTGSMNTEAFF	TRBV25-1	TRBJ1-1
CASSPSTGSGELFF	TRBV7-2	TRBJ2-2
CASSQEGQSASYEQYF	TRBV4-3	TRBJ2-7
CASSLAVGRDTGELFF	TRBV5-1	TRBJ2-2
CASSSGQGSYEQYF	TRBV5-5	TRBJ2-7
CASTWQGTGGTGELFF	TRBV28	TRBJ2-2
CASRYGITSGNTIYF	TRBV2	TRBJ1-3
CASSLASGAMGNEQFF	TRBV5-1	TRBJ2-1
CASSVGGGEQFF	TRBV9	TRBJ2-1
CASSPWIGDTGELFF	TRBV7-6	TRBJ2-2
CSSSESSGNAEAFF	TRBV7-9	TRBJ1-1
CASSLSGVPSYEQYF	TRBV27	TRBJ2-7
CASSLEGPAGNTIYF	TRBV5-1	TRBJ1-3
CASSSLDLLAGVPATQYF	TRBV13	TRBJ2-5